This T cell receptor beta chain was documented in a study of blood T cells in healthy people across ages (dated by TCRdb to 2013 to 2016). Context from the whole study: In model experiments, template switching captured about one uniquely barcoded TCR beta cDNA molecule for every two T cells. Donors of different ages were randomly distributed across sequencing lanes to avoid experimental bias. Using deep sequencing normalized with unique cDNA molecular identifiers, the study measured how TCR beta repertoire diversity changes with age. The donors were divided into four age groups: young (average approximately 15 years), middle-aged (around 37), aged (about 56) and long-lived (roughly 82). Two additional independent replicas of 1 million unique cDNA reads from the same blood draw were analyzed for two donors (one aged 18 to 29 and one aged 80 or older).

The library was generated by 5' RACE. A second PCR of about 6 to 11 cycles was performed with a sample-barcoded 5' primer and a J-beta primer mix. A template-switch 5' adaptor carrying 12 random nucleotides introduced a unique molecular identifier onto each TCR beta cDNA molecule. Each sample yielded at least 3 million CDR3-containing paired-end reads. First-strand cDNA synthesis was performed from all RNA using the Mint cDNA synthesis kit, with priming by a TRBC-specific oligonucleotide. After uracil-DNA glycosylase treatment, a first 18-cycle PCR used universal primers M1SS and BC2_uni_R on all cDNA. The original pipeline was this. Normalization of each sample was performed by random selection of 1 million high-quality reads, each carrying a distinct molecular identifier. Reads sharing molecular identifiers were discarded rather than binned into consensus sequences. MiTCR, set to a Q25 quality threshold and the strictest error-elimination algorithm, was used for CDR3 identification, clonotype clustering and error correction. A nonparametric unseen species model with Euler transformation was used to estimate a lower bound on total TCR beta diversity. TCRdb applied fastp at Q25 and MiXCR to the public reads, then kept only in-frame beta chains. Rows are combined by CDR3 protein, so each entry shows the most common genes and DNA. The V and J calls come from TCRdb's annotation, not from the publication. Recorded for this sample are fewer than 2,000,000 distinct CDR3 sequences; about two fifths of them occurred a single time. The top ten clones comprise around 23% of the sample.

V lost 3 bases and J lost 7 bases, and the count of bases not matched to a germline gene is 7. The CDR3, from cysteine to phenylalanine, totals 14 residues. Only the CDR3 DNA is retained, 42 bases long and in frame from the first base. The germline V gene sets CDR1 to MGHRA and CDR2 to YSYEKL. Donors were 39 systemically healthy Caucasian individuals from Russia aged roughly 6 to 100 years. Ten milliliters of peripheral blood were drawn from each donor into EDTA-treated Vacutainer tubes. Ficoll-Paque density-gradient centrifugation was used to isolate PBMCs, with at least 6.5 million per sample. Total RNA, at least 6 micrograms per sample, was extracted from PBMCs with Trizol reagent. The percentages of naive CD45RAhigh/CD27high T cells were determined by flow cytometry on a PBMC aliquot from every donor. This clonotype has just a few counts. Its antigen remains unidentified. No base quality information exists; no much larger clone differs at one position.

Results the study describes overall, beyond this receptor: The CMV infection status of donors was not known, potentially confounding age-related changes in expanded clonotypes. As age increased, observed TCR beta diversity per million T cells dropped in a roughly linear way, and a significant reduction was already evident by age roughly 40. Because profiling used bulk unsorted PBMCs, naive and antigen-experienced compartments could not be compared conclusively. Compared with the aged group, more naive CD4+ T cells, fewer expanded clones and increased TCR diversity were shown by the long-lived group, suggesting age selection. There was a strong correlation between observed TCR beta diversity and the percentage of naive T cells measured by flow cytometry. Estimates of total diversity based on one million sequenced T cells were regarded as lower bounds and as underestimates.

The source is a human donor in good health. The sequence joins TRBV4-1 to TRBJ2-3, and TRBD2 matches 7 of the central bases. The material sequenced was blood. The DNA is as follows: TGCGCCAGCAGCCACTCGGGGGGTTTCTATACGCAGTATTTT. Translated, it gives CASSHSGGFYTQYF.